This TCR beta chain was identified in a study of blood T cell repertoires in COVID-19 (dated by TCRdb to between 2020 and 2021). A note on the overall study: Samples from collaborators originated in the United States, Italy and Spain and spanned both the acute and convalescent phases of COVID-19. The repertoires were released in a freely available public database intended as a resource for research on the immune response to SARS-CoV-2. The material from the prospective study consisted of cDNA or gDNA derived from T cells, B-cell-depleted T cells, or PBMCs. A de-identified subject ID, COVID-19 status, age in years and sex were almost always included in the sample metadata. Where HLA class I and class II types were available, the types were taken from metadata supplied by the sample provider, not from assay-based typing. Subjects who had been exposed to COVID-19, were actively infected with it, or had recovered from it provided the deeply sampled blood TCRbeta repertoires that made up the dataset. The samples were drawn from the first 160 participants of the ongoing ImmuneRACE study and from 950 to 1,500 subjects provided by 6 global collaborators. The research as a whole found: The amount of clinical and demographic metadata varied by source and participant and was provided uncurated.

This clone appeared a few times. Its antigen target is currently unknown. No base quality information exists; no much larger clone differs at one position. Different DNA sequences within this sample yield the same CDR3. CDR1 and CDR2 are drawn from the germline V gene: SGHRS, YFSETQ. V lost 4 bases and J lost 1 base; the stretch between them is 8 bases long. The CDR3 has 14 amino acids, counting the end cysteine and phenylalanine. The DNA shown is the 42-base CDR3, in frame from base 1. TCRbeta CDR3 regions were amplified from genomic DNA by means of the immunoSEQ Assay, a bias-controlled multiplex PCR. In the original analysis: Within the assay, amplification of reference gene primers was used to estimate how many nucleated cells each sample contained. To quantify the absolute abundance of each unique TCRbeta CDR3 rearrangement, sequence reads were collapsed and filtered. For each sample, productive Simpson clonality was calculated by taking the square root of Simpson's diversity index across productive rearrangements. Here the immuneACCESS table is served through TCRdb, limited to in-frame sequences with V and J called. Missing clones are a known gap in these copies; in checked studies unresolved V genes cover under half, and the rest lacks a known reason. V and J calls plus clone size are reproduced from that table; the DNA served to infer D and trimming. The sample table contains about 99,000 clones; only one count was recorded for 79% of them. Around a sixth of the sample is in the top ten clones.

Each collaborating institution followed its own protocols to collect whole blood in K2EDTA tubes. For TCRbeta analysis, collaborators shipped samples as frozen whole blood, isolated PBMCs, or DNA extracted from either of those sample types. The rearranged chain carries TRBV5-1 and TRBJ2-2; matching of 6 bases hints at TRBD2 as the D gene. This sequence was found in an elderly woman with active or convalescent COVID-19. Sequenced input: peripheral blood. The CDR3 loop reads CASSTGGNTGELFF. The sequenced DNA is TGCGCCAGCAGCACCGGGGGGAACACCGGGGAGCTGTTTTTT.